The entry below gives a single TCR beta chain sequence along with its context. This sample is part of a study of blood T cell repertoires in COVID-19. Looking at the study overall: Acute and convalescent COVID-19 samples came from the United States, Italy and Spain. Sources were T cells, B-cell-depleted T cells, or PBMCs; the material itself was cDNA or gDNA.

There are 16 residues in the CDR3. Trimming shortened V by 3 bases and J by 1 base, and 13 bases separated the two germline ends. From germline, CDR1 is LNHDA and CDR2 SQIVND (reference sequence). In the original processing: From reference gene primer amplification, estimates of nucleated cell counts were derived. Sequenced by immunoSEQ multiplex PCR; TCRdb stores in-frame clones only, minus some. V, J and clone size are those of that table, while D and trimming were read from the DNA. This sample carries about 110,000 clones, about 88% of them seen once, and the ten largest clones take under 9%. The clonotype was recovered from a woman in her 70s who had recovered from COVID-19. This chain links TRBV19 with TRBJ2-4; perhaps TRBD1 as D (6 bases). Sequenced material: peripheral blood. CDR3 sequence (DNA): TGTGCCAGTAGTATCAGCCCCACAGGGGCCAAAAACATTCAGTACTTC. Amino acids: CASSISPTGAKNIQYF.